This T cell receptor (beta chain) was documented in a study of immune evolution from preneoplasia to lung adenocarcinoma. Study-wide results and limits: Later-stage lesions appeared to have more T cells, more diversity, less clonality. From normal lung to invasive adenocarcinoma, top clone frequencies appeared to decrease.

About this clone: Its specificity is unknown.

Some clones are missing from TCRdb's copy, which holds only in-frame ones; the method was immunoSEQ multiplex PCR. The sample shows about 7,400 clones, 80% of them seen only once. The CDR3 is made up of 14 amino acids. Between the trimmed V and J ends, which lost 6 bases and 5 bases, there was a span of 16 bases. Germline CDR1 reads SGHTA; CDR2 reads FQGNSA. Between the mid-2010s and the late 2010s, patients underwent resection in Japan or China. Two lung cancer pathologists independently confirmed each histologic diagnosis. The specimen sequenced was FFPE adjacent normal lung tissue. The chain employs TRBV7-2 and TRBJ1-1, with D maybe TRBD1 (5 bases). The sequence derives from a person aged 70 to 85 with lung adenocarcinoma. CDR3 DNA: TGTGCCAGCAGATCTACTCCAGGGTGGACTGAAGCTTTCTTT. Amino acid sequence: CASRSTPGWTEAFF.